This is a list of T cell receptor beta chains from one sample in a study of long-term antiretroviral therapy in people with HIV. Profiling relied on immunoSEQ multiplex PCR, and the TCRdb table lists in-frame clones only, not all of them. Among about 48,000 clones listed, about 86% were seen once. The sample in question was unsorted PBMCs, obtained 0.8 years after starting antiretroviral therapy. The receptors were sampled from a woman under 30 with HIV. CDR3s include the opening cysteine and the closing phenylalanine or tryptophan. D genes are given only for firm matches. A row's size may be missing; if present it is once, few, many or a size class.

D gene	V gene	J gene	clone size	CDR3 DNA	CDR3 protein
TRBD1	TRBV6-4	TRBJ2-3	.	TGTGCCAGCAGTGGGACAGGGGGCGCAGATACGCAGTATTTT	CASSGTGGADTQYF
TRBD1	TRBV4-1	TRBJ2-7	.	TGCGCCAGCAGCCACGGCAGAGGGGGCGGCGAGCAGTACTTC	CASSHGRGGGEQYF
TRBD2	TRBV5-1	TRBJ2-1	once	TGCGCCAGCAGCTTGGTAGCGGGGACCGACAATGAGCAGTTCTTC	CASSLVAGTDNEQFF
.	TRBV28	TRBJ2-7	.	TGTGCCAGCAGTTACTGGGGGTACGAGCAGTACTTC	CASSYWGYEQYF
.	TRBV6-5	TRBJ1-2	.	TGTGCCAGCAGTTACTCATCGGGGAAGATGCGTGGCTACACCTTC	CASSYSSGKMRGYTF
TRBD2	TRBV7-2	TRBJ2-7	few	TGTGCCAGCAGCGTGCAACTAGCGGGAGGTCTCTACGAGCAGTACTTC	CASSVQLAGGLYEQYF
.	TRBV7-6	TRBJ1-4	.	TGTGCCAGCAGCACGCAAACAGGGTCGGCCTTTAATGAAAAACTGTTTTTT	CASSTQTGSAFNEKLFF
TRBD1	TRBV13	TRBJ1-1	few	TGTGCCAGCAGCTTCGACGGGGGGACAGCCACTTACACTGAAGCTTTCTTT	CASSFDGGTATYTEAFF
.	TRBV7-3	TRBJ1-1	.	TGTGCCAGCAGCCCCGCAGGACGGTCGCTGGGGAACACTGAAGCTTTCTTT	CASSPAGRSLGNTEAFF
.	TRBV7-2	TRBJ2-1	once	TGTGCCAGCAGCTTAAACGGGAACAAGTTCAATGAGCAGTTCTTC	CASSLNGNKFNEQFF
.	TRBV27	TRBJ2-2	once	TGTGCCAGCAGTTTACTAGCGAACACCGGGGAGCTGTTTTTT	CASSLLANTGELFF
TRBD1	TRBV11-2	TRBJ2-5	.	TGTGCCAGCAGCTTGGAAGGGGGCGCAAAGACCCAGTACTTC	CASSLEGGAKTQYF
TRBD2	TRBV7-3	TRBJ2-3	.	TGTGCCAGCGGGGCGGGAGGGCCGGGGGCCGCAGATACGCAGTATTTT	CASGAGGPGAADTQYF
TRBD2	TRBV7-3	TRBJ2-5	.	TGTGCCAGCAGCTCGGGACTAGCGGGAGCACAAGAGACCCAGTACTTC	CASSSGLAGAQETQYF
.	TRBV5-5	TRBJ1-2	.	TGTGCCAGCAGTTCCATCAGGGTTAACTATGGCTACACCTTC	CASSSIRVNYGYTF
.	TRBV5-1	TRBJ2-1	.	TGCGCCAGCAGCTTGGACAGGCATAATGAGCAGTTCTTC	CASSLDRHNEQFF
.	TRBV19	TRBJ1-2	.	TGTGCCACCGCTCCGGGCTTAACCACCTATGGCTACACCTTC	CATAPGLTTYGYTF
.	TRBV10-3	TRBJ2-7	.	TGTGCCATCAGTGAGTCGGCGGGTGAGCAGTACTTC	CAISESAGEQYF
.	TRBV19	TRBJ2-3	.	TGTGCCAGTAGTATACCGGGCACAGATACGCAGTATTTT	CASSIPGTDTQYF
TRBD2	TRBV5-8	TRBJ2-3	.	TGTGCCAGCAGCCCCAGAGGGACTAGCGCTAGAGATACGCAGTATTTT	CASSPRGTSARDTQYF